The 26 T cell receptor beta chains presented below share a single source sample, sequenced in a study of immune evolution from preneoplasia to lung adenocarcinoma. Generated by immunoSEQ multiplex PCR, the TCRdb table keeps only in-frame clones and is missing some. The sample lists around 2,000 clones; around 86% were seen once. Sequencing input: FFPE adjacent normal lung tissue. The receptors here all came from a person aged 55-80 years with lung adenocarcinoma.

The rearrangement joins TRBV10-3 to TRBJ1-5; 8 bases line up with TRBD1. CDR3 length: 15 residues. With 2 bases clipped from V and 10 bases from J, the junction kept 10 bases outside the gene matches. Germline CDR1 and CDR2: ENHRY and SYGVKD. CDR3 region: CAISERTGHEGPQHF. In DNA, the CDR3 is TGTGCCATCAGTGAGCGGACAGGGCATGAGGGTCCCCAGCATTTT.

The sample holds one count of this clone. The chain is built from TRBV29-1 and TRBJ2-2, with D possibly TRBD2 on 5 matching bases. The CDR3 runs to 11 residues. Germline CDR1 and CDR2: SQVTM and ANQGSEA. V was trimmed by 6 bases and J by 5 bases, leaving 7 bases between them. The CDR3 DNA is TGCAGCGTCGGGGTAACCGGGGAGCTGTTTTTT. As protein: CSVGVTGELFF.

The DNA of the CDR3 is TGTGCCAGTAGTCCAGTACAGGGATGGCAAGAGACCCAGTACTTC. The encoded protein is CASSPVQGWQETQYF. The chain is built from TRBV19 and TRBJ2-5; perhaps TRBD1 as D (6 bases). This CDR3 has 15 residues. The germline gives CDR1 LNHDA, CDR2 SQIVND (reference sequence). V dropped 5 bases and J dropped 2 bases, with 15 bases sitting between them.

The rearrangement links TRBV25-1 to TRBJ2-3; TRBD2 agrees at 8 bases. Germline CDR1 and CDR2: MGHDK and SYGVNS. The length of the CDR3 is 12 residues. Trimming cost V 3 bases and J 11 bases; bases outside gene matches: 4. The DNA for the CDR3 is TGTGCCAGCAGTGACGCGGGGGGTGAGCAGTATTTT. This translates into CASSDAGGEQYF.

The CDR3 nucleotides read TGTGCCAGCAGCTTAGGAGGGAACGAAAAACTGTTTTTT. Its translation is CASSLGGNEKLFF. The chain is built from TRBV7-9 and TRBJ1-4; D uncertain. The V gene lost 1 base and the J gene lost 8 bases, with 8 bases spanning the gap. Germline V gives CDR1 SEHNR, CDR2 FQNEAQ (reference sequence). This CDR3 has 13 amino acids. The full variable domain, rest sourced from reference TRBV7-9 and TRBJ1-4, is DTGVSQNPRHKITKRGQNVTFRCDPISEHNRLYWYRQTLGQGPEFLTYFQNEAQLEKSRLLSDRFSAERPKGSFSTLEIQRTEQGDSAMYLCASSLGGNEKLFFGSGTQLSVL.

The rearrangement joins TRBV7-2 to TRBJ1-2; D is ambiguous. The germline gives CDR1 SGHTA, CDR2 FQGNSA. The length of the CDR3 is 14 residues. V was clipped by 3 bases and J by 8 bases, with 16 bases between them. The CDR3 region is CASSLGSEGNGYTF. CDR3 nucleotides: TGTGCCAGCAGCTTGGGCTCGGAGGGAAACGGCTACACCTTC.

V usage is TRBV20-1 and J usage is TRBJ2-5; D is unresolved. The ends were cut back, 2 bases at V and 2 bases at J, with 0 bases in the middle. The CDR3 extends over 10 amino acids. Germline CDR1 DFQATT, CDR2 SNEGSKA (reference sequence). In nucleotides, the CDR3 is TGCAGTGCTAGACAAGAGACCCAGTACTTC. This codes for CSARQETQYF.

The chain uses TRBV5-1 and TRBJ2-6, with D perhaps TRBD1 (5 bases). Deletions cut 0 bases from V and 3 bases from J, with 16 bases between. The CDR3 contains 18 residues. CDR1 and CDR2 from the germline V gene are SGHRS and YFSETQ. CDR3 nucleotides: TGCGCCAGCAGCTTGGTTGTGGGGCGGAGTGGTGGGGCCAACGTCCTGACTTTC. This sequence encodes CASSLVVGRSGGANVLTF.

The CDR3 coding sequence is TGTGCCAGCAGCCCACGGGATGGCAGGGTGCTGGGAGAGACCCAGTACTTC. Translation gives CASSPRDGRVLGETQYF. The chain joins TRBV11-2 to TRBJ2-5, with D possibly being TRBD1 or TRBD2 (5 bases each). The CDR3 runs to 17 residues. Germline V gene sequence: CDR1 SGHAT, CDR2 FQNNGV. The germline V and J ends were trimmed by 5 bases and 4 bases, with 23 bases remaining between them. Together with reference TRBV11-2 and TRBJ2-5, the CDR3 gives the full variable domain: EAGVAQSPRYKIIEKRQSVAFWCNPISGHATLYWYQQILGQGPKLLIQFQNNGVVDDSQLPKDRFSAERLKGVDSTLKIQPAKLEDSAVYLCASSPRDGRVLGETQYFGPGTRLLVL.

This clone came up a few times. The CDR3 loop reads CSVEGLHEAFF. DNA for the CDR3: TGCAGCGTTGAGGGTCTCCATGAAGCTTTCTTT. V and J are TRBV29-1 and TRBJ1-1; no firm D call. The CDR3 runs to 11 residues. V was cut by 3 bases and J by 7 bases, with 9 bases left in between. From germline, CDR1 is SQVTM and CDR2 ANQGSEA.

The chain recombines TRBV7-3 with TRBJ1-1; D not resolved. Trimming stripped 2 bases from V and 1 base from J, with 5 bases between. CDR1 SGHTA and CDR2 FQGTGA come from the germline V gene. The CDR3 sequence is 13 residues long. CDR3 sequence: CASSLQRNTEAFF. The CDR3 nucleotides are TGTGCCAGCAGCTTACAGAGGAACACTGAAGCTTTCTTT.

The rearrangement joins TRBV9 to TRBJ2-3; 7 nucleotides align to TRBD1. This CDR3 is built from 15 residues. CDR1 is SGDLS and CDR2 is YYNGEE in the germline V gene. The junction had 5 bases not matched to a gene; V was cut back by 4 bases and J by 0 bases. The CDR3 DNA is TGTGCCAGCAGCCAATGGGACAGAAGCACAGATACGCAGTATTTT. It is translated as CASSQWDRSTDTQYF.

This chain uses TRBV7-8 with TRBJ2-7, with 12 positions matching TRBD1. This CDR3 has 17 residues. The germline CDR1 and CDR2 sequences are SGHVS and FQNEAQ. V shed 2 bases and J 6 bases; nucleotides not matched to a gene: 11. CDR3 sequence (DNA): TGTGCCAGCAGCTTAAGGGCCTTTAAGGGACAGGGGGCCGAGCAGTACTTC. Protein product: CASSLRAFKGQGAEQYF.

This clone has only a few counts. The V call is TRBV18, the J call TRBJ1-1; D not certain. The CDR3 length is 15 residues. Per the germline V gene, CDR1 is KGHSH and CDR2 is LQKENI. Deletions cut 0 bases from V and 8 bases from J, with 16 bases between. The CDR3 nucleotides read TGTGCCAGCTCACCACCCTATGAAAGGAATGTGGAAGCTTTCTTT. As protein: CASSPPYERNVEAFF.

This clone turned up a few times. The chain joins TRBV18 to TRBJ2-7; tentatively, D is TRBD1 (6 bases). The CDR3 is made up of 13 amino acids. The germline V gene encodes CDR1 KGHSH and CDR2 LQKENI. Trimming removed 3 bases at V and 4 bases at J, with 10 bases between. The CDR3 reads CASSPPGAYEQYF. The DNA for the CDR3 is TGTGCCAGCTCACCGCCAGGGGCATACGAGCAGTACTTC.

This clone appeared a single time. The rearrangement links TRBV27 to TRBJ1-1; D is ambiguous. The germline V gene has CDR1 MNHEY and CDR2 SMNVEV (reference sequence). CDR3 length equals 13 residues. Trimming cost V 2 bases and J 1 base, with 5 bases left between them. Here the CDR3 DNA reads TGTGCCAGCAGTTTAACAAAGAACACTGAAGCTTTCTTT. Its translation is CASSLTKNTEAFF.

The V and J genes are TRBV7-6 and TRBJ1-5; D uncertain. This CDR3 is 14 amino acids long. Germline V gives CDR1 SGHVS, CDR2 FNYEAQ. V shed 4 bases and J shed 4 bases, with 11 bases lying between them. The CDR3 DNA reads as TGTGCCAGCAGCTGGGCGGGGATTAATCAGCCCCAGCATTTT. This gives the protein CASSWAGINQPQHF.

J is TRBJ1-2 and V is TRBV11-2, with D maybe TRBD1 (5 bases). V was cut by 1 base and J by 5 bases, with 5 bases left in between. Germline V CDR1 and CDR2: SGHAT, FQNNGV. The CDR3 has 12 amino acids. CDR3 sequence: CASSLGQYGYTF. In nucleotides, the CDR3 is TGTGCCAGCAGCTTAGGACAGTATGGCTACACCTTC. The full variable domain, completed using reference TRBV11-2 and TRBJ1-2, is EAGVAQSPRYKIIEKRQSVAFWCNPISGHATLYWYQQILGQGPKLLIQFQNNGVVDDSQLPKDRFSAERLKGVDSTLKIQPAKLEDSAVYLCASSLGQYGYTFGSGTRLTVV.

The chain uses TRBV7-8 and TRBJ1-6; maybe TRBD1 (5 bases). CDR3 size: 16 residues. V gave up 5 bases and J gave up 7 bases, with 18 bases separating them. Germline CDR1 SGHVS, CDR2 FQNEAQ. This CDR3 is CASSIYSGDRNSPLHF. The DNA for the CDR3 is TGTGCCAGCAGCATCTACTCCGGGGACCGCAATTCACCCCTCCACTTT.

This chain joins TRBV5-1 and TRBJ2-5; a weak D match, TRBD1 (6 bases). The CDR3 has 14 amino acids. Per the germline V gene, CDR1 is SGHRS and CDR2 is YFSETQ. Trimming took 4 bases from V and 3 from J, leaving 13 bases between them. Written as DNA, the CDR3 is TGCGCCAGCAGCCCTGCCTGGACAGAAGAGACCCAGTACTTC. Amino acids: CASSPAWTEETQYF.

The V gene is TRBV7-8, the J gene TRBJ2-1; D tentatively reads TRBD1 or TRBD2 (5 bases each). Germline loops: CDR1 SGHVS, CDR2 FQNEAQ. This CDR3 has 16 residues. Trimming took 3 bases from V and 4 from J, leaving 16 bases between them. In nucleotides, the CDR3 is TGTGCCAGCAGCTTTGGGGGAGACAGACGGTACAATGAGCAGTTCTTC. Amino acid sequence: CASSFGGDRRYNEQFF.

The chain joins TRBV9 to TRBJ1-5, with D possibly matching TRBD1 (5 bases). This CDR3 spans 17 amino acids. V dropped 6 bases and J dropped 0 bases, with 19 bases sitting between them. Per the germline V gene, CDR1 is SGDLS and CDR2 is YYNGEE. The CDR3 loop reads CASTPYRTGFSNQPQHF. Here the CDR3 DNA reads TGTGCCAGCACTCCGTATCGTACAGGTTTTAGCAATCAGCCCCAGCATTTT. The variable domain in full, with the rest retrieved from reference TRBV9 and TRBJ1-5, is DSGVTQTPKHLITATGQRVTLRCSPRSGDLSVYWYQQSLDQGLQFLIQYYNGEERAKGNILERFSAQQFPDLHSELNLSSLELGDSALYFCASTPYRTGFSNQPQHFGDGTRLSIL.

The CDR3 DNA follows: TGTGCCAGCAGCTTCGCTGGAGGTGAGCAGTTCTTC. It is translated as CASSFAGGEQFF. J is TRBJ2-1 and V is TRBV7-9; a possible D gene is TRBD2 (5 bases). This CDR3 has 12 amino acids. The V gene's germline CDR1 is SEHNR and CDR2 FQNEAQ (reference sequence). V was cut by 3 bases and J by 9 bases, with 9 bases left in between. The full variable domain, completed using reference TRBV7-9 and TRBJ2-1, is DTGVSQNPRHKITKRGQNVTFRCDPISEHNRLYWYRQTLGQGPEFLTYFQNEAQLEKSRLLSDRFSAERPKGSFSTLEIQRTEQGDSAMYLCASSFAGGEQFFGPGTRLTVL.

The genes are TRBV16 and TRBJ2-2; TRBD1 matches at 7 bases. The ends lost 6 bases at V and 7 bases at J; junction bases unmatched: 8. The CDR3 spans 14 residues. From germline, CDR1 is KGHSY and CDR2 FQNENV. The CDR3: CASSRETGIGELFF. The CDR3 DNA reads TGTGCCAGCAGTCGCGAGACAGGGATCGGGGAGCTGTTTTTT.

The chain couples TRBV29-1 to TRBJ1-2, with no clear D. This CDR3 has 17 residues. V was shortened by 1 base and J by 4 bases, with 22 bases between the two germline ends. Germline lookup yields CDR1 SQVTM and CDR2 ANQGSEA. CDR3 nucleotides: TGCAGCGTTGAAGCCCCTGGGGAGCTGGCTAGACGCTATGGCTACACCTTC. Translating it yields CSVEAPGELARRYGYTF.

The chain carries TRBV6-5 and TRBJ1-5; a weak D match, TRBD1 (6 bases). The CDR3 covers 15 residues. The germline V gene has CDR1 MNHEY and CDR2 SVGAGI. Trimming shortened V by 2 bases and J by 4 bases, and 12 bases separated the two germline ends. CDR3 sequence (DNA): TGTGCCAGCAGTTACGATTCAGGGGATAATCAGCCCCAGCATTTT. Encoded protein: CASSYDSGDNQPQHF.